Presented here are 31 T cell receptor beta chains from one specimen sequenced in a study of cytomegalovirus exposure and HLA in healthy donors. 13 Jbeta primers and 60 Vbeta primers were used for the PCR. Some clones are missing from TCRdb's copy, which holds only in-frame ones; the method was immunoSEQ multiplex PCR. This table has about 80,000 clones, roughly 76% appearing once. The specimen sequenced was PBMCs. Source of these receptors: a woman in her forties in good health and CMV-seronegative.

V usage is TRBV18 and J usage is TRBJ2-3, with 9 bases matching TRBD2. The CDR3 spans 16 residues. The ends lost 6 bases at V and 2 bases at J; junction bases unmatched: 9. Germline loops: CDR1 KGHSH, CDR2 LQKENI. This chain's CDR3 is CASSPIAGGITDTQYF. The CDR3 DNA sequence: TGTGCCAGCTCCCCCATTGCGGGAGGGATCACAGATACGCAGTATTTT.

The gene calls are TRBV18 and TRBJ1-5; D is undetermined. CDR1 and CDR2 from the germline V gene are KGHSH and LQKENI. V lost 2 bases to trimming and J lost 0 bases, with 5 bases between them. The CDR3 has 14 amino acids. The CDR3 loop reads CASSPSDSNQPQHF. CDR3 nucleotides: TGTGCCAGCTCACCATCAGATAGCAATCAGCCCCAGCATTTT.

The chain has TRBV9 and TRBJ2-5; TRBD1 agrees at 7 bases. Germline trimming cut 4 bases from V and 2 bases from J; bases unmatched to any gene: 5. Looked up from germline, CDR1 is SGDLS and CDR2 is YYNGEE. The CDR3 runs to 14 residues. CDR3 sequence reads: CASSPTGQQETQYF. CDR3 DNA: TGTGCCAGCAGCCCGACGGGACAGCAAGAGACCCAGTACTTC.

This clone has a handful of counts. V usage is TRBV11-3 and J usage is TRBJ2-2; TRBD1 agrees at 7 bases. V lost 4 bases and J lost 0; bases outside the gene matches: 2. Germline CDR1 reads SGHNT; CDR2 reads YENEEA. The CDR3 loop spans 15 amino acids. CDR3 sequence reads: CASSSGTANTGELFF. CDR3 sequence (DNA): TGTGCCAGCAGCTCGGGGACAGCGAACACCGGGGAGCTGTTTTTT. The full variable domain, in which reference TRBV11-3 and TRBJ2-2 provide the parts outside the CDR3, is EAGVVQSPRYKIIEKKQPVAFWCNPISGHNTLYWYLQNLGQGPELLIRYENEEAVDDSQLPKDRFSAERLKGVDSTLKIQPAELGDSAVYLCASSSGTANTGELFFGEGSRLTVL.

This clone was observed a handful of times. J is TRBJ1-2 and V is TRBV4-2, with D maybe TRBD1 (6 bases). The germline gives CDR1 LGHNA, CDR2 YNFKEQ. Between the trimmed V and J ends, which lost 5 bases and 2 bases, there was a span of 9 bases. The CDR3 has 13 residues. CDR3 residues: CASSNTGNYGYTF. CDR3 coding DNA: TGTGCCAGCAGCAACACAGGGAACTATGGCTACACCTTC.

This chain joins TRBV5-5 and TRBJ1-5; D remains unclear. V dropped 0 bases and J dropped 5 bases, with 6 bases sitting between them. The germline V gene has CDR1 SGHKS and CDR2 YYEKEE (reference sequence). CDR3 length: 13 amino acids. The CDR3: CASSLVSDQPQHF. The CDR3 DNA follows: TGTGCCAGCAGCTTGGTTTCGGATCAGCCCCAGCATTTT.

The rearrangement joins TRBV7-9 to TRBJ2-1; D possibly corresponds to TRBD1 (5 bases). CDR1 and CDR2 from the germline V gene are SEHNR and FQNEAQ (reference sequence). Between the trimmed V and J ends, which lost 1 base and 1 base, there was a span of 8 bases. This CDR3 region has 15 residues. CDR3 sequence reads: CASSLVQGSYNEQFF. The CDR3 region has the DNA TGTGCCAGCAGCTTAGTGCAGGGTTCCTACAATGAGCAGTTCTTC.

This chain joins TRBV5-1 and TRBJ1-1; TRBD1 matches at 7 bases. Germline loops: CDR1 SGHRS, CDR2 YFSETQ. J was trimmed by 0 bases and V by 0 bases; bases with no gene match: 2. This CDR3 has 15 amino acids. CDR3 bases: TGCGCCAGCAGCTTGGTGACAGGGATGAACACTGAAGCTTTCTTT. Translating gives CASSLVTGMNTEAFF. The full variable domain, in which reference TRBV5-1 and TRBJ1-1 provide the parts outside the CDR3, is KAGVTQTPRYLIKTRGQQVTLSCSPISGHRSVSWYQQTPGQGLQFLFEYFSETQRNKGNFPGRFSGRQFSNSRSEMNVSTLELGDSALYLCASSLVTGMNTEAFFGQGTRLTVV.

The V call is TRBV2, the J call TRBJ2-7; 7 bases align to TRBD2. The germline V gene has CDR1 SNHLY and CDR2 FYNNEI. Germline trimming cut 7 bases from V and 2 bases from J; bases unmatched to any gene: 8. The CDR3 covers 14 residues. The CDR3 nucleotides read TGTGCCAGCACCTCCTTAGCGGGCCCCTACGAGCAGTACTTC. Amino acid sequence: CASTSLAGPYEQYF.

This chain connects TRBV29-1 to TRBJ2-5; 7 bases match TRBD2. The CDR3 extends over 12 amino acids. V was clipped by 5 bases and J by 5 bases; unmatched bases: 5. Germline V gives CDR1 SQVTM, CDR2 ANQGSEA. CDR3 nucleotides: TGCAGCGTTTGGGGGGGAGCGGAGACCCAGTACTTC. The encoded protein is CSVWGGAETQYF.

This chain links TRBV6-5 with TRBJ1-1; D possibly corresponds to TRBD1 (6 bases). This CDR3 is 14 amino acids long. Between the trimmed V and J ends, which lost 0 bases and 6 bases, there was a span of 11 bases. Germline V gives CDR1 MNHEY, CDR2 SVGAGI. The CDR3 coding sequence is TGTGCCAGCAGTTACTCGAGCAAGGGGGCTGAAGCTTTCTTT. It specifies CASSYSSKGAEAFF.

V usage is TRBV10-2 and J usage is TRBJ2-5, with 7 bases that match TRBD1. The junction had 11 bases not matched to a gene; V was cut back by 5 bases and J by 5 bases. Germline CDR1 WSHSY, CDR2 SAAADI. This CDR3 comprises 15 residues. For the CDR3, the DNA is TGCGCCAGCAGTTCGTTGACAGGGAATGGGGAGACCCAGTACTTC. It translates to CASSSLTGNGETQYF.

The CDR3, as DNA: TGTGCCAGCTCCCGGGGACTAGCAACACAAGAGACCCAGTACTTC. Encoded protein: CASSRGLATQETQYF. The chain couples TRBV6-1 to TRBJ2-5; 9 nucleotides align to TRBD2. This CDR3 region has 15 residues. V dropped 8 bases and J dropped 2; count of bases not matched to a gene: 9. Germline CDR1 reads MNHNS; CDR2 reads SASEGT.

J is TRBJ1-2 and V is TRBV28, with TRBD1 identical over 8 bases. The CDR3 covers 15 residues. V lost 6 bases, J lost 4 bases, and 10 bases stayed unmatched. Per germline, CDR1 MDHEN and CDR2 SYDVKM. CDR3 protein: CASSPGGQAIYGYTF. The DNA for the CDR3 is TGTGCCAGCAGCCCCGGGGGACAGGCCATCTATGGCTACACCTTC.

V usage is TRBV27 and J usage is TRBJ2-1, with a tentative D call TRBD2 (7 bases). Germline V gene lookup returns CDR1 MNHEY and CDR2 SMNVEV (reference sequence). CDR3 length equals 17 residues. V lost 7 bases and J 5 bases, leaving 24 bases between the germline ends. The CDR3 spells CASTMLGGTRGNNEQFF. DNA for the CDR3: TGTGCCAGCACTATGTTGGGGGGGACAAGGGGGAACAATGAGCAGTTCTTC.

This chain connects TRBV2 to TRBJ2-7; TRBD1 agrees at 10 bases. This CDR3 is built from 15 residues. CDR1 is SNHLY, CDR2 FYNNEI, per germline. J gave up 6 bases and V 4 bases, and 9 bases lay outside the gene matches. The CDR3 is CASSALGQGSSEQYF. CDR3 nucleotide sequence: TGTGCCAGCAGTGCGTTGGGACAGGGGAGTAGCGAGCAGTACTTC.

The DNA for the CDR3 is TGTGCCAGCAGTGAATTTCTTACCTGGACAGGGGGCTCAGATACGCAGTATTTT. Its protein product is CASSEFLTWTGGSDTQYF. The chain joins TRBV6-1 to TRBJ2-3, with 11 bases aligning to TRBD1. V dropped 2 bases and J dropped 4; count of bases not matched to a gene: 11. Germline loops: CDR1 MNHNS, CDR2 SASEGT. CDR3 length: 18 amino acids.

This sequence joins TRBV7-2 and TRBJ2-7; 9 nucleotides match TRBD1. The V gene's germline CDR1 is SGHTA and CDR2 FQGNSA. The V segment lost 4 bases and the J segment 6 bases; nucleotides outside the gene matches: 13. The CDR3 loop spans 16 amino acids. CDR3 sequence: CASSSSRDRVAREQYF. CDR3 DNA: TGTGCCAGCAGCTCGTCCCGGGACAGGGTCGCGCGCGAGCAGTACTTC.

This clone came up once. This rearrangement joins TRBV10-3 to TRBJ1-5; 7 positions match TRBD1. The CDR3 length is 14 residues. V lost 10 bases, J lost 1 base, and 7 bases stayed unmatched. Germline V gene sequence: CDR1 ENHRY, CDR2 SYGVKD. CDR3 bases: TGTGCCACCCGACAGGGATCGAGCAATCAGCCCCAGCATTTT. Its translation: CATRQGSSNQPQHF.

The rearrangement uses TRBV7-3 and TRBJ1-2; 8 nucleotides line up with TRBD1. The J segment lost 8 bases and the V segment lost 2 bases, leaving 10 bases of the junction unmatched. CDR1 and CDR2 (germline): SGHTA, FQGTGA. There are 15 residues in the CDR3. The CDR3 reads CASSLYPQGAEGYTF. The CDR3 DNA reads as TGTGCCAGCAGCTTATATCCCCAGGGGGCAGAGGGCTACACCTTC. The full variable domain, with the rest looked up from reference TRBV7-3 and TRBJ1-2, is GAGVSQTPSNKVTEKGKYVELRCDPISGHTALYWYRQSLGQGPEFLIYFQGTGAADDSGLPNDRFFAVRPEGSVSTLKIQRTERGDSAVYLCASSLYPQGAEGYTFGSGTRLTVV.

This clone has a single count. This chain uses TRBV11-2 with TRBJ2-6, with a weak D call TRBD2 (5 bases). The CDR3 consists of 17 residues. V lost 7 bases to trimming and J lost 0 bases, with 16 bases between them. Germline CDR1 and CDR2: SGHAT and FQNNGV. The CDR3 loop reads CASTHLLEISGANVLTF. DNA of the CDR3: TGTGCCAGCACCCACTTACTAGAAATCTCTGGGGCCAACGTCCTGACTTTC.

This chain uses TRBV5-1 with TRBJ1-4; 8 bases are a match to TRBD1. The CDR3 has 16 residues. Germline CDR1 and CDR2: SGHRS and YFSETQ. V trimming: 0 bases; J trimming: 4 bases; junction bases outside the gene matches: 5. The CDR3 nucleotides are TGCGCCAGCAGCTTGGGTCAGGGGGCCGGTAATGAAAAACTGTTTTTT. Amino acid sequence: CASSLGQGAGNEKLFF.

The CDR3 DNA follows: TGTGCCTACACGAGAGGGGGGGGCATAGTTGGCTACACCTTC. This gives the protein CAYTRGGGIVGYTF. The chain carries TRBV30 and TRBJ1-2; the D gene is possibly TRBD1 (6 bases). V shed 7 bases and J shed 7 bases, with 22 bases lying between them. Germline V gene sequence: CDR1 GTSNPN, CDR2 SVGIG (reference sequence). The CDR3 consists of 14 residues.

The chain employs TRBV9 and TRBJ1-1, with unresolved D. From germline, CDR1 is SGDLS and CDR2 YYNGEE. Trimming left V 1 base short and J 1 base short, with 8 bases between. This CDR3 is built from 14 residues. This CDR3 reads CASSVSRENTEAFF. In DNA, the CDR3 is TGTGCCAGCAGCGTATCCCGGGAGAACACTGAAGCTTTCTTT.

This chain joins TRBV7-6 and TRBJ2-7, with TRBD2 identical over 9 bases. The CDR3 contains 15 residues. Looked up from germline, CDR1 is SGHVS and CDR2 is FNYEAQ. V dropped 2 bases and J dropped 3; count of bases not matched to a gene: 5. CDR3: CASSLIGTSNYEQYF. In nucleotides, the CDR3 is TGTGCCAGCAGCTTAATCGGGACTAGCAACTACGAGCAGTACTTC.

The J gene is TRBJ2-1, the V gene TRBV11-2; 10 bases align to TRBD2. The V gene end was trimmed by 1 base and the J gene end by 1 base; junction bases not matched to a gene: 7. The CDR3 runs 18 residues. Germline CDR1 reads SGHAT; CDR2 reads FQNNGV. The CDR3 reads CASSLGERLAGSYNEQFF. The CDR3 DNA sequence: TGTGCCAGCAGCTTAGGTGAGCGACTAGCGGGTTCCTACAATGAGCAGTTCTTC.

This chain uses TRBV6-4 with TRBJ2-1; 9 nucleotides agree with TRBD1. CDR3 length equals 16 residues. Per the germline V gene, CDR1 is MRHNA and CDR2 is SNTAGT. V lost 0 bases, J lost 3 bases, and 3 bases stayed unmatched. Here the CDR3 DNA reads TGTGCCAGCAGTGACTCCGGACAGGGGAACTACAATGAGCAGTTCTTC. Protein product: CASSDSGQGNYNEQFF.

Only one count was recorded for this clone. The CDR3 spells CASSEFGTGGANVLTF. The DNA of the CDR3 is TGTGCCAGCAGTGAATTCGGGACAGGTGGGGCCAACGTCCTGACTTTC. The genes are TRBV25-1 and TRBJ2-6; TRBD1 agrees at 8 bases. This CDR3 spans 16 amino acids. Germline trimming cut 1 base from V and 3 bases from J; bases unmatched to any gene: 2. Germline CDR1 reads MGHDK; CDR2 reads SYGVNS. Full variable domain (outside the CDR3, taken from reference TRBV25-1 and TRBJ2-6): EADIYQTPRYLVIGTGKKITLECSQTMGHDKMYWYQQDPGMELHLIHYSYGVNSTEKGDLSSESTVSRIRTEHFPLTLESARPSHTSQYLCASSEFGTGGANVLTFGAGSRLTVL.

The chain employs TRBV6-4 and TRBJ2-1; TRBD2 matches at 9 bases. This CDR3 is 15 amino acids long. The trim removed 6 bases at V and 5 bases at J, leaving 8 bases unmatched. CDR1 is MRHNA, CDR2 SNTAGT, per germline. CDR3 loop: CASSQASGTHNEQFF. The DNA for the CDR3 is TGTGCCAGCAGCCAAGCTAGCGGGACCCACAATGAGCAGTTCTTC.

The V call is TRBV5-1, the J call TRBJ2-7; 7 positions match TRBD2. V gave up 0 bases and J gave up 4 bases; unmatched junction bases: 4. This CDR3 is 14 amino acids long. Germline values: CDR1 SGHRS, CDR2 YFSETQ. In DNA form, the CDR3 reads TGCGCCAGCAGCTTGGATTGGGGAGGGTACGAGCAGTACTTC. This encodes CASSLDWGGYEQYF.

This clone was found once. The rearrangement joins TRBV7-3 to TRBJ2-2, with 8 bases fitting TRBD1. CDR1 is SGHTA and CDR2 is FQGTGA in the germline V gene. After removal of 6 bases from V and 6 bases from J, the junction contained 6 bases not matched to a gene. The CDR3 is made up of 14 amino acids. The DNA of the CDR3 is TGTGCCAGCAGTATACAGGGGGGAGCCGGGGAGCTGTTTTTT. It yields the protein CASSIQGGAGELFF.